This T cell receptor beta chain originates from a study of early T cells in non-severe SARS-CoV-2 infection. Study as a whole: Bulk RNA from unsorted whole blood was sequenced; chains were unpaired. Study-level results: VDJdb-based annotation leaned toward anti-spike CD8 responses and missed private and CD4 specificities.

Points on this clonotype: Its antigen remains unknown. One end of the junction does not line up with germline, which may come from a read error.

The germline V gene encodes CDR1 SGHAT and CDR2 FQNNGV. This CDR3 is 11 amino acids long. Attachment of unique molecular identifiers to individual cDNA molecules was performed. TCRdb itself ran the 5' RACE reads through MiXCR, one entry per CDR3 protein. The sample includes tens of thousands of distinct CDR3 sequences, 10% to 15% of them seen just once. The TCR originated in an adult who was a healthcare worker with PCR-confirmed SARS-CoV-2 infection or an uninfected control (not recorded which). This sequence joins TRBV11-2 and TRBJ2-1, with 8 bases aligning to TRBD2. Input material: whole blood. This chain's CDR3 is CASSPGLVTLF. The CDR3 DNA reads TGTGCCAGCAGCCCGGGACTAGTAACGCTATTC.